The T cell receptor (beta chain) described here comes from a study of patients and donors after allogeneic stem cell transplantation. TCRdb reprocessed the RT-PCR reads with MiXCR, giving one entry per CDR3 protein. The sample holds about 200,000 distinct CDR3 sequences, 38% seen once. CDR3 size: 14 residues. Trimming removed 2 bases from V and 5 bases from J; junction bases left unmatched: 2. Source material: blood, either unsorted or a sorted T cell fraction (not recorded which). The origin of this receptor is a human donor who was either an allogeneic HSCT recipient or a stem cell or donor lymphocyte infusion donor (not recorded which). It is not recorded whose cells these are; they may come from a transplant donor. The chain employs TRBV12-3 or TRBV12-4 and TRBJ2-3; 9 bases agree with TRBD2. The CDR3, as DNA: TGTGCCAGCAGTTTACTAGCGGGGAGAGATACGCAGTATTTT. Translated, it gives CASSLLAGRDTQYF.